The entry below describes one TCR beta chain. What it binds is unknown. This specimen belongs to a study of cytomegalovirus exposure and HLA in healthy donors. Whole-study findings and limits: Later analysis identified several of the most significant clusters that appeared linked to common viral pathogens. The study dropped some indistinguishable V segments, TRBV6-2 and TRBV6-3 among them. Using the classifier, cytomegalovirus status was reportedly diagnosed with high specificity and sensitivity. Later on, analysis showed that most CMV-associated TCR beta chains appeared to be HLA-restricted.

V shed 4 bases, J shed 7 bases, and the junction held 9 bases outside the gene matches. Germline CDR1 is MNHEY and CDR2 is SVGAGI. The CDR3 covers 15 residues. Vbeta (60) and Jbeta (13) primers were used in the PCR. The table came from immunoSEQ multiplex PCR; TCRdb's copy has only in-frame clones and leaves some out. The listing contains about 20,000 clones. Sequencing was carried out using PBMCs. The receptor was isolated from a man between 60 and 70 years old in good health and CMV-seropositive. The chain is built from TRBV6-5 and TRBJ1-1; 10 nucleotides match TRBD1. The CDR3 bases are TGTGCCAGCAGTTCCCCAAGACAGGGGGCGTATGAAGCTTTCTTT. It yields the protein CASSSPRQGAYEAFF.